One and the same sample provided the 28 T cell receptor beta chains below, sequenced in a study of blood T cell repertoires in COVID-19. Produced via immunoSEQ multiplex PCR; TCRdb's table is partial and in-frame only. The data contain 200,000 or so clones, more than 70% of them singletons. The sequenced sample was peripheral blood. Receptors were obtained from a person between 65 and 80 years old with COVID-19, enrolled during active disease.

Remarks on this clone: At one end, the junction sequence differs from germline, possibly due to a read error. The chain links TRBV11-2 to TRBJ2-2; 8 positions match TRBD1. The CDR3 runs to 15 residues. Germline CDR1 and CDR2: SGHAT and FQNNGV. CDR3 amino acids: CASSLGQGNAGELFF. DNA for the CDR3: TGTGCCAGCAGCTTAGGACAGGGGAACGCCGGGGAGCTGTTTTTT.

The genes are TRBV3-1 (or the pseudogene TRBV3-2) and TRBJ2-7, with D perhaps matching TRBD1 (6 bases). Trimming took 5 bases from V and 3 from J, leaving 11 bases between them. The length of the CDR3 is 13 residues. CDR1 is LGHDT, CDR2 YNNKEL, per germline (reference sequence). This CDR3 is CASSRTEDYEQYF. As DNA, the CDR3 is TGTGCCAGCAGCAGGACAGAGGACTACGAGCAGTACTTC.

The chain carries TRBV6-5 and TRBJ1-4; 8 nucleotides line up with TRBD1. The CDR3 has 14 residues. J lost 11 bases, V lost 6 bases, and 11 bases had no gene match. CDR1 MNHEY and CDR2 SVGAGI come from the germline V gene. The CDR3 region has the DNA TGTGCCAGCAGCTACGACAGGGGTTCGTGGAAACTGTTTTTT. Encoded protein: CASSYDRGSWKLFF.

This clone was recorded only once. This chain connects TRBV6-1 to TRBJ1-6, with D perhaps matching TRBD1 (6 bases). The CDR3 sequence is 16 residues long. Germline V lookup: CDR1 MNHNS, CDR2 SASEGT. V lost 4 bases and J lost 7, with 17 bases in between. The CDR3 nucleotides are TGTGCCAGCAGTGTATCTGGAGGCCAGGGGAATTCACCCCTCCACTTT. Translation gives CASSVSGGQGNSPLHF.

J is TRBJ1-1 and V is TRBV25-1, with D perhaps TRBD1 (5 bases). The CDR3 is made up of 14 amino acids. V was shortened by 7 bases and J by 4 bases, with 16 bases between the two germline ends. The V gene's germline CDR1 is MGHDK and CDR2 SYGVNS. CDR3 amino acids: CASIPRGGGTEAFF. The CDR3 region has the DNA TGTGCCAGCATCCCGAGGGGCGGGGGCACTGAAGCTTTCTTT.

The rearrangement uses TRBV3-1 (or the pseudogene TRBV3-2) and TRBJ1-1; the match to TRBD1 covers 7 bases. The junction had 12 bases not matched to a gene; V was cut back by 4 bases and J by 7 bases. CDR1 and CDR2 (germline): LGHDT, YNNKEL (reference sequence). The CDR3 is 15 amino acids. Written as DNA, the CDR3 is TGTGCCAGCAGCCCTACCCCTGACAGGGCCGTTGAAGCTTTCTTT. Its protein product is CASSPTPDRAVEAFF.

V is TRBV3-1 (or the pseudogene TRBV3-2) and J is TRBJ2-7; TRBD2 is a possible D gene (5 bases). CDR3 length: 12 residues. Trimming took 8 bases from V and 5 from J, leaving 13 bases between them. The germline gives CDR1 LGHDT, CDR2 YNNKEL (reference sequence). CDR3 nucleotides: TGTGCCAGCGTGGGGAGTACCCACGAGCAGTACTTC. Its protein is CASVGSTHEQYF.

The chain is built from TRBV28 and TRBJ1-5, with D possibly matching TRBD1 (6 bases). Per germline, CDR1 MDHEN and CDR2 SYDVKM. The CDR3 runs to 14 residues. V lost 3 bases to trimming and J lost 7 bases, with 13 bases between them. The CDR3 coding sequence is TGTGCCAGCAGTTTGGGGGGGCTCGGGCAGCCCCAGCATTTT. Translating gives CASSLGGLGQPQHF.

This clone was seen a single time. The rearrangement joins TRBV7-2 to TRBJ1-5, with D possibly being TRBD1 (5 bases). With 2 bases removed from V and 9 bases from J, the gap between germline ends came to 23 bases. From germline, CDR1 is SGHTA and CDR2 FQGNSA. The CDR3 has 17 amino acids. CDR3 amino acids: CASSLSSPGGQNGPQHF. DNA of the CDR3: TGTGCCAGCAGCTTATCCAGTCCGGGAGGACAAAATGGGCCCCAGCATTTT.

The chain couples TRBV7-3 to TRBJ2-3; 7 bases agree with TRBD2. The CDR3 is 14 amino acids. V shed 5 bases and J 2 bases; nucleotides not matched to a gene: 4. CDR1 is SGHTA and CDR2 is FQGTGA in the germline V gene. Here the CDR3 DNA reads TGTGCCAGCAGCCCAAGGGACTACACAGATACGCAGTATTTT. Its translation is CASSPRDYTDTQYF.

The rearrangement links TRBV6-1 to TRBJ1-4; D call uncertain. The CDR3 loop spans 13 amino acids. CDR1 is MNHNS and CDR2 is SASEGT in the germline V gene. The V gene lost 2 bases and the J gene lost 8 bases, with 9 bases spanning the gap. The CDR3 DNA sequence: TGTGCCAGCAGTGAAATGGGAGGAGAAAAACTGTTTTTT. Its translation: CASSEMGGEKLFF.

The V and J genes are TRBV7-3 and TRBJ2-1, with a tentative D call TRBD2 (5 bases). Germline assignment: CDR1 SGHTA and CDR2 FQGTGA. V was cut by 1 base and J by 0 bases, with 7 bases left in between. This CDR3 has 15 residues. The CDR3 nucleotides read TGTGCCAGCAGCTTAAATCGGGGCTCCTACAATGAGCAGTTCTTC. Translating it yields CASSLNRGSYNEQFF. Supplemented by reference TRBV7-3 and TRBJ2-1, the full variable domain reads GAGVSQTPSNKVTEKGKYVELRCDPISGHTALYWYRQSLGQGPEFLIYFQGTGAADDSGLPNDRFFAVRPEGSVSTLKIQRTERGDSAVYLCASSLNRGSYNEQFFGPGTRLTVL.

This chain uses TRBV24-1 with TRBJ2-7; TRBD1 matches at 7 bases. Germline CDR1 reads KGHDR; CDR2 reads SFDVKD. The CDR3 consists of 15 residues. V lost 4 bases and J lost 4; bases outside the gene matches: 9. CDR3 loop: CATSDTTGVKYEQYF. For the CDR3, the DNA is TGTGCCACCAGTGACACAACAGGGGTGAAATACGAGCAGTACTTC.

The J gene is TRBJ2-7, the V gene TRBV7-9; D not certain. The CDR3 totals 14 residues. V dropped 5 bases and J dropped 5 bases, with 16 bases sitting between them. Germline CDR1 reads SEHNR; CDR2 reads FQNEAQ (reference sequence). As DNA, the CDR3 is TGTGCCAGCAGCCAAACAAGCGACGAGGACGAGCAGTACTTC. This encodes CASSQTSDEDEQYF.

V and J are TRBV2 and TRBJ2-6, with 8 bases lining up with TRBD1. The CDR3 contains 17 residues. Trimming took 7 bases from V and 0 from J; bases not matched to a gene: 8. The germline CDR1 and CDR2 sequences are SNHLY and FYNNEI. The CDR3 bases are TGTGCCAGCAACAGCGACAGGGGAAGCTCTGGGGCCAACGTCCTGACTTTC. This translates into CASNSDRGSSGANVLTF.

The chain is built from TRBV6-6 and TRBJ2-5, with 13 nucleotides matching TRBD2. CDR1 and CDR2 from the germline V gene are MNHNY and SVGAGI (reference sequence). V shed 5 bases, J shed 3 bases, and the junction held 12 bases outside the gene matches. The CDR3 consists of 18 residues. CDR3 sequence (DNA): TGTGCCAGCAGTCAAAGTAATCCGGGACTAGCGGGAAAAGAGACCCAGTACTTC. Amino acids: CASSQSNPGLAGKETQYF.

This clone has only one observation. The chain uses TRBV6-6 and TRBJ2-7; 8 positions agree with TRBD1. Germline CDR1 reads MNHNY; CDR2 reads SVGAGI (reference sequence). V lost 6 bases and J lost 0; bases outside the gene matches: 7. The CDR3 has 15 residues. CDR3 sequence reads: CASRPIQGVSYEQYF. The DNA for the CDR3 is TGTGCCAGCAGACCCATACAGGGGGTCTCCTACGAGCAGTACTTC.

This clone showed up just once. The V call is TRBV6-5, the J call TRBJ2-7; 7 positions agree with TRBD2. The CDR3 length is 14 residues. In germline, CDR1 is MNHEY, CDR2 SVGAGI. The junction had 9 bases not matched to a gene; V was cut back by 8 bases and J by 2 bases. The CDR3 DNA reads as TGTGCCAGCCGCCAGCCGGGGGGTGCCTACGAGCAGTACTTC. Translating gives CASRQPGGAYEQYF.

The V call is TRBV5-5, the J call TRBJ2-1, with 12 bases fitting TRBD1. J gave up 7 bases and V 2 bases, and 4 bases lay outside the gene matches. This CDR3 has 15 residues. CDR1 and CDR2 from the germline V gene are SGHKS and YYEKEE (reference sequence). The CDR3 DNA is TGTGCCAGCAGCTTCCGGGACAGGGGGCGGAATGAGCAGTTCTTC. Residues: CASSFRDRGRNEQFF.

The chain joins TRBV5-1 to TRBJ1-1; D may be TRBD1 (5 bases). Germline loops: CDR1 SGHRS, CDR2 YFSETQ. The CDR3 spans 17 residues. Trimming cost V 2 bases and J 2 bases, with 19 bases left between them. In DNA form, the CDR3 reads TGCGCCAGCAGCTTCCCTACCCGGGGGGAATTAAACACTGAAGCTTTCTTT. Protein sequence: CASSFPTRGELNTEAFF. Looking up the rest from reference TRBV5-1 and TRBJ1-1 gives the full variable domain: KAGVTQTPRYLIKTRGQQVTLSCSPISGHRSVSWYQQTPGQGLQFLFEYFSETQRNKGNFPGRFSGRQFSNSRSEMNVSTLELGDSALYLCASSFPTRGELNTEAFFGQGTRLTVV.

The V and J genes are TRBV3-1 (or the pseudogene TRBV3-2) and TRBJ2-6; 7 positions agree with TRBD1. With V trimmed by 4 bases and J by 2 bases, 5 bases remained unmatched. Germline V lookup: CDR1 LGHDT, CDR2 YNNKEL (reference sequence). The CDR3 has 16 amino acids. The CDR3 here is CASSLRQGTGANVLTF. The CDR3 DNA sequence: TGTGCCAGCAGCCTCCGACAGGGAACTGGGGCCAACGTCCTGACTTTC.

The chain combines TRBV11-2 with TRBJ1-6, with TRBD1 matching 9 bases. Germline V CDR1 and CDR2: SGHAT, FQNNGV. V trimming: 6 bases; J trimming: 0 bases; junction bases outside the gene matches: 3. The CDR3 extends over 16 amino acids. The CDR3 loop is CASRQTGGSYNSPLHF. The CDR3 coding sequence is TGTGCCAGCAGGCAGACAGGGGGCTCCTATAATTCACCCCTCCACTTT.

The V and J genes are TRBV13 and TRBJ2-7; 11 bases map to TRBD2. Germline CDR1 PRHDT, CDR2 FYEKMQ (reference sequence). V dropped 5 bases and J dropped 3; count of bases not matched to a gene: 3. This CDR3 has 14 amino acids. CDR3 DNA sequence: TGTGCCAGCAGCGGTGGACTAGCGGGCTACGAGCAGTACTTC. It codes for CASSGGLAGYEQYF.

This clone was counted between two and nine times. The chain links TRBV7-8 to TRBJ1-5, with 10 bases lining up with TRBD1. The CDR3 is 20 residues long. Germline lookup yields CDR1 SGHVS and CDR2 FQNEAQ. V lost 4 bases, J lost 2 bases, and 17 bases stayed unmatched. Here the CDR3 reads CASSSHTGTGVPWGNQPQHF. The CDR3 DNA sequence: TGTGCCAGCAGCTCCCACACCGGGACAGGGGTCCCTTGGGGCAATCAGCCCCAGCATTTT.

The chain recombines TRBV10-3 with TRBJ1-6, with D perhaps matching TRBD1 (5 bases). The CDR3 covers 13 residues. Germline V gene sequence: CDR1 ENHRY, CDR2 SYGVKD. The germline V and J ends were trimmed by 8 bases and 7 bases, with 12 bases remaining between them. The CDR3 coding sequence is TGTGCCATCCAAACAGGCCGCAATTCACCCCTCCACTTT. It codes for CAIQTGRNSPLHF.

This sequence joins TRBV7-2 and TRBJ1-4, with 8 positions matching TRBD1. The CDR3 covers 18 residues. CDR1 and CDR2 from the germline V gene are SGHTA and FQGNSA. The junction had 15 bases not matched to a gene; V was cut back by 5 bases and J by 4 bases. The CDR3, as DNA: TGTGCCAGCAGCCCAACCCTTACCCGGACAGGGAGTAATGAAAAACTGTTTTTT. It yields the protein CASSPTLTRTGSNEKLFF.

V usage is TRBV7-2 and J usage is TRBJ2-7, with 10 bases lining up with TRBD2. V lost 5 bases to trimming and J lost 1 base; unmatched junction nucleotides: 5. The CDR3 is 15 amino acids. Germline lookup yields CDR1 SGHTA and CDR2 FQGNSA. The CDR3 loop is CASSRTSGISYEQYF. The CDR3 region has the DNA TGTGCCAGCAGCCGCACTAGCGGGATATCCTACGAGCAGTACTTC. Full variable domain (rest looked up from reference TRBV7-2 and TRBJ2-7): GAGVSQSPSNKVTEKGKDVELRCDPISGHTALYWYRQSLGQGLEFLIYFQGNSAPDKSGLPSDRFSAERTGGSVSTLTIQRTQQEDSAVYLCASSRTSGISYEQYFGPGTRLTVT.

The rearrangement links TRBV21-1 to TRBJ2-7; the table's D call of TRBD2 was not tested on the DNA. TRBV21-1 is designated a pseudogene. This CDR3 region has 14 residues. This CDR3 reads CASPSRPIAYEQYF. The CDR3 DNA sequence: TGTGCCAGCCCGAGTCGTCCGATAGCCTACGAGCAGTACTTC.